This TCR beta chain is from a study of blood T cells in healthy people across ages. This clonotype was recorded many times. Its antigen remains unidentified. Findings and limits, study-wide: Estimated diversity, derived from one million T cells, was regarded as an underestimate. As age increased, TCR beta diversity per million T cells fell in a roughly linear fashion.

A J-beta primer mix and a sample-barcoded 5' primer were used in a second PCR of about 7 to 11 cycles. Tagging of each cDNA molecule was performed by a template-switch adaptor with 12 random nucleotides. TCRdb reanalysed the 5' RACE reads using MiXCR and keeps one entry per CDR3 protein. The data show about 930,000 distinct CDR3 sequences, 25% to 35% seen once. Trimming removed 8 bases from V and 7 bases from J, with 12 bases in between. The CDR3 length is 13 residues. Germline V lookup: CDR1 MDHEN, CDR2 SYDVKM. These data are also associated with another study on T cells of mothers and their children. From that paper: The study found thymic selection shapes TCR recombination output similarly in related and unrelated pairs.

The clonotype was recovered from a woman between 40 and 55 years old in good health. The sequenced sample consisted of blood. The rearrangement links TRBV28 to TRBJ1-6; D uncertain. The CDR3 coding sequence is TGTGCCAGCGTAGGACTGCCCAATTCACCCCTCCACTTT. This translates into CASVGLPNSPLHF.